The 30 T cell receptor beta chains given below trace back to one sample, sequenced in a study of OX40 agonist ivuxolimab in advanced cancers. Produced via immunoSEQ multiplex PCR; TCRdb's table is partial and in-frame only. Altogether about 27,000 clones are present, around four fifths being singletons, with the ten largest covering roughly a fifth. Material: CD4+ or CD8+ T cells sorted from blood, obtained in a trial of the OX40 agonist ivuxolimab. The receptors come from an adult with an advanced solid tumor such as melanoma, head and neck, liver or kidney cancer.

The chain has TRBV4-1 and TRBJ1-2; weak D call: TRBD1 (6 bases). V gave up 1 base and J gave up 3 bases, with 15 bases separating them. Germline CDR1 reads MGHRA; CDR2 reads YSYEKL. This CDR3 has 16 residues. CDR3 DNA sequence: TGCGCCAGCAGCCAAGGAAGGCAAAGGGGGGACTATGGCTACACCTTC. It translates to CASSQGRQRGDYGYTF.

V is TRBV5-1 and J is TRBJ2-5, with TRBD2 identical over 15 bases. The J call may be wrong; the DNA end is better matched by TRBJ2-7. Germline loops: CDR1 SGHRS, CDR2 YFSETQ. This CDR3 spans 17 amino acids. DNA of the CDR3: TGCGCCAGCAGCTCGGGACTAGCGGGAGGTTCCTCCTACGAGCAGTACTTC. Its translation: CASSSGLAGGSSYEQYF.

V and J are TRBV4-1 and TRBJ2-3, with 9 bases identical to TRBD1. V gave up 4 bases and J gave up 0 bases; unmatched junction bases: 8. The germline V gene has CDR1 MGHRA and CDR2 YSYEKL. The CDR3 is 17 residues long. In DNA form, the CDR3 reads TGCGCCAGCAGCCCGGGACAGGGAGGTACTAGCACAGATACGCAGTATTTT. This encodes CASSPGQGGTSTDTQYF.

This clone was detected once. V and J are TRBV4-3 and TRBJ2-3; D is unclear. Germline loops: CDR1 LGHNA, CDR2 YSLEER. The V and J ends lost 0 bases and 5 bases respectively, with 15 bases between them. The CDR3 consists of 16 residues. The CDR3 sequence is CASSQDNNPTGDTQYF. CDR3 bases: TGCGCCAGCAGCCAAGATAACAACCCCACGGGAGATACGCAGTATTTT.

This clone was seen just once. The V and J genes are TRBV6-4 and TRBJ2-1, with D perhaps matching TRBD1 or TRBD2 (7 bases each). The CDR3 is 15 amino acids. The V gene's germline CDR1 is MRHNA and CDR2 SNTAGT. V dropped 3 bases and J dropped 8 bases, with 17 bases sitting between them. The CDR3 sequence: CASSEGQGEGDEQFF. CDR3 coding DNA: TGTGCCAGCAGTGAGGGTCAGGGGGAGGGAGATGAGCAGTTCTTC.

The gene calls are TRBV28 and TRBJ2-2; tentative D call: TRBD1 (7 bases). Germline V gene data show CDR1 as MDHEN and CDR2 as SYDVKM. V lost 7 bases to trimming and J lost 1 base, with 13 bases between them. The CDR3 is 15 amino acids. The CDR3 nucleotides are TGTGCCAGCAATCGGAGGGGGCAGAACACCGGGGAGCTGTTTTTT. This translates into CASNRRGQNTGELFF.

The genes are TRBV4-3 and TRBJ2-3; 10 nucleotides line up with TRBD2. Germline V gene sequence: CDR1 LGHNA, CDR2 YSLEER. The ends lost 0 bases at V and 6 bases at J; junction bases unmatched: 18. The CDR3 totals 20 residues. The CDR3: CASSQDLWTGLAGEADTQYF. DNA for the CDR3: TGCGCCAGCAGCCAAGACCTGTGGACCGGGCTAGCGGGGGAGGCGGATACGCAGTATTTT.

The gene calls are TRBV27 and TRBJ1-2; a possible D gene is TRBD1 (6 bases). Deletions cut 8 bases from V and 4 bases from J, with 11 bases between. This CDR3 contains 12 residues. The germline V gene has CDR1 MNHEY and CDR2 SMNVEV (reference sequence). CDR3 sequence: CASGGGPYGYTF. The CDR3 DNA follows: TGTGCCAGCGGGGGGGGGCCCTATGGCTACACCTTC.

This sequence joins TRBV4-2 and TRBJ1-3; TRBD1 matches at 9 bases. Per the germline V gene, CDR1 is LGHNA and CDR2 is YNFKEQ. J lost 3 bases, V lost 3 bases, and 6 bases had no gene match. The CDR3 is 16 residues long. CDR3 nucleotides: TGTGCCAGCAGCCATTACCCGGGACAGGGTGGAAACACCATATATTTT. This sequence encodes CASSHYPGQGGNTIYF.

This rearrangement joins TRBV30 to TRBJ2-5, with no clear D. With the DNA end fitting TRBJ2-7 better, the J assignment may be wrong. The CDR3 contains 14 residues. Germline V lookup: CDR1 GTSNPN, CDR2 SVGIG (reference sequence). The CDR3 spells CAWSGLGPTYEQYF. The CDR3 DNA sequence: TGTGCCTGGAGCGGCCTTGGCCCAACCTACGAGCAGTACTTC.

In DNA form, the CDR3 reads TGTGCCAGCAGTGAGGGACTAGCGGGAGCCGCAGATACGCAGTATTTT. Protein sequence: CASSEGLAGAADTQYF. The chain is built from TRBV2 and TRBJ2-3; 14 positions agree with TRBD2. This CDR3 contains 16 residues. The germline V gene has CDR1 SNHLY and CDR2 FYNNEI. J was trimmed by 4 bases and V by 3 bases; bases with no gene match: 3.

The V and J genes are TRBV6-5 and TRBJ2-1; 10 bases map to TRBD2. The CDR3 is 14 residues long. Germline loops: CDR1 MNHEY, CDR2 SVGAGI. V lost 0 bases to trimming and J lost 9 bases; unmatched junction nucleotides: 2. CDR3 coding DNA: TGTGCCAGCAGTTACTCTTGGACTAGCGGTGAGCAGTTCTTC. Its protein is CASSYSWTSGEQFF.

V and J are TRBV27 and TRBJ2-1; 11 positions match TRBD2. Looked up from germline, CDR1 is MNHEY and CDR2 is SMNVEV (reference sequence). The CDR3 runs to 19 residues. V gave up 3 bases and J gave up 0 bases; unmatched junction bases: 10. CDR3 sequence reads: CASSFSGLAGPSSYNEQFF. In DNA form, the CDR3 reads TGTGCCAGCAGTTTTTCTGGACTAGCGGGCCCTAGCTCCTACAATGAGCAGTTCTTC.

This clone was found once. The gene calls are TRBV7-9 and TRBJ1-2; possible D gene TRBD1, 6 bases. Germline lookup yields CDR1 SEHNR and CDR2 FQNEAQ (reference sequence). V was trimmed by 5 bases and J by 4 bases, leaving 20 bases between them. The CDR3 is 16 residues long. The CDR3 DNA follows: TGTGCCAGCAGCACCACGGACAGCTTCTTATCCTATGGCTACACCTTC. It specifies CASSTTDSFLSYGYTF.

The CDR3 DNA reads as TGTGCCAGCAGCCAAGATTTATTAGCGGGAGGTTACGAGCAGTACTTC. Translation: CASSQDLLAGGYEQYF. The chain recombines TRBV14 with TRBJ2-7; 10 bases align to TRBD2. V lost 0 bases, J lost 4 bases, and 6 bases stayed unmatched. This CDR3 comprises 16 residues. Germline values: CDR1 SGHDN, CDR2 FVKESK.

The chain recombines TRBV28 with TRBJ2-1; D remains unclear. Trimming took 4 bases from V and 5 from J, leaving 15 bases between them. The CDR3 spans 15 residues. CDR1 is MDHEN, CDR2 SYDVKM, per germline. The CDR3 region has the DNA TGTGCCAGCAGTTATGATTTTCCACGGGACAATGAGCAGTTCTTC. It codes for CASSYDFPRDNEQFF.

The CDR3, as DNA: TGTGCCATCAGCGGACTAGCGGGAGGTGGGGGCCACAATGAGCAGTTCTTC. Amino acids: CAISGLAGGGGHNEQFF. The chain employs TRBV10-3 and TRBJ2-1, with TRBD2 identical over 14 bases. CDR1 is ENHRY and CDR2 is SYGVKD in the germline V gene. This CDR3 spans 17 amino acids. After removal of 6 bases from V and 5 bases from J, the junction contained 9 bases not matched to a gene.

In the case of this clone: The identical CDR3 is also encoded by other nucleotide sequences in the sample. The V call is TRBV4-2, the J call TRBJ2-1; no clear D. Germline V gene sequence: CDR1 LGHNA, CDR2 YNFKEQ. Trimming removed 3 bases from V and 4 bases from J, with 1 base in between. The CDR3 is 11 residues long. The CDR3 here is CASSHYNEQFF. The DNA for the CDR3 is TGTGCCAGCAGCCATTACAATGAGCAGTTCTTC.

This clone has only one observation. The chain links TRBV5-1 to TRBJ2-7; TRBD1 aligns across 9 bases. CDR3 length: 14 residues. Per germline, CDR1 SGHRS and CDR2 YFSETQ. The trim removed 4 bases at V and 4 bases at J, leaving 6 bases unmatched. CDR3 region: CASSPGQGGYEQYF. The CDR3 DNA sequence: TGCGCCAGCAGCCCGGGACAGGGAGGGTACGAGCAGTACTTC.

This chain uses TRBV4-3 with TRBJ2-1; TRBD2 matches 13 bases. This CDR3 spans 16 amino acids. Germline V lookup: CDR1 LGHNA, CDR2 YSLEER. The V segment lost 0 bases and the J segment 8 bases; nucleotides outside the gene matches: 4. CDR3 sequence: CASSQDRTSGGHEQFF. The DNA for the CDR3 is TGCGCCAGCAGCCAAGACCGGACTAGCGGGGGCCATGAGCAGTTCTTC.

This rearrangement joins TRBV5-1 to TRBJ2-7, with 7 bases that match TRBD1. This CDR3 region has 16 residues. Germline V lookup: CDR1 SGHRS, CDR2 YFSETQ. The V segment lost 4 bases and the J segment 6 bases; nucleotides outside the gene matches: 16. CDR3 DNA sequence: TGCGCCAGCAGCGGATCCGACGAGACAGGGTGGTTCGAGCAGTACTTC. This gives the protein CASSGSDETGWFEQYF.

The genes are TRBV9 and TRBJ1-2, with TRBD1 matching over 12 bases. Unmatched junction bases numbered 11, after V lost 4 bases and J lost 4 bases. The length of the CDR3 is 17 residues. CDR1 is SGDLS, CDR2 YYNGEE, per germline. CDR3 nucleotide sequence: TGTGCCAGCAGCCCCTTCTCCGGGACAGGGGGCGTCTATGGCTACACCTTC. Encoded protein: CASSPFSGTGGVYGYTF.

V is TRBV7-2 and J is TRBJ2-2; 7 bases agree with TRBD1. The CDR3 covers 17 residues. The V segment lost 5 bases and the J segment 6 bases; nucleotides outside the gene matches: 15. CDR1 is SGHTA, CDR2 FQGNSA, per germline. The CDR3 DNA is TGTGCCAGCAGCGCACGCCCAGGGGGTTTCATCTCCGGGGAGCTGTTTTTT. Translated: CASSARPGGFISGELFF.

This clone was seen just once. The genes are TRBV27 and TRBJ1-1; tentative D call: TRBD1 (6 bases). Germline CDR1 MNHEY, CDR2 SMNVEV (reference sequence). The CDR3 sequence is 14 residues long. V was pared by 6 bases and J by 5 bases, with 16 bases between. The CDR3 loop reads CASSPVGGRTEAFF. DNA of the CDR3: TGTGCCAGCAGCCCTGTTGGGGGCAGGACTGAAGCTTTCTTT.

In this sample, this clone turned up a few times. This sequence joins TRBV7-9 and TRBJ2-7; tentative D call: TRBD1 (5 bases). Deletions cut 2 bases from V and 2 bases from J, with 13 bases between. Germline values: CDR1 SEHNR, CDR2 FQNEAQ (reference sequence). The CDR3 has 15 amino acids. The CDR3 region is CASSLPGRGAYEQYF. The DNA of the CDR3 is TGTGCCAGCAGCTTACCGGGTAGGGGTGCCTACGAGCAGTACTTC.

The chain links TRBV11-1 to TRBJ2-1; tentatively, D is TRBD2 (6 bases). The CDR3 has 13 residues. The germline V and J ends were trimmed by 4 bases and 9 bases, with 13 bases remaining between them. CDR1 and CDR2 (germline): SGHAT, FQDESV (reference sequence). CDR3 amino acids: CASSSTLATEQFF. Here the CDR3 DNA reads TGTGCCAGCAGCTCGACCCTAGCGACTGAGCAGTTCTTC.

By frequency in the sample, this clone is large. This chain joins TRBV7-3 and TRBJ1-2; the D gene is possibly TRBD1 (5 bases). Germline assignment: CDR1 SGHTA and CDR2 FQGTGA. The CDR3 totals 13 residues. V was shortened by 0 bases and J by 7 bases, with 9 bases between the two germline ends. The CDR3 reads CASSLTGTSGYTF. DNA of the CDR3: TGTGCCAGCAGCTTAACCGGGACCTCTGGCTACACCTTC.

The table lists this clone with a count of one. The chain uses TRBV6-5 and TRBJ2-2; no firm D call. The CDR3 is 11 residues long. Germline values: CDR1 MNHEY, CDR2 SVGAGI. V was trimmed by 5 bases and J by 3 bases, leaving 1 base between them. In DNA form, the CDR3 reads TGTGCCAGCAGTCACACCGGGGAGCTGTTTTTT. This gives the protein CASSHTGELFF.

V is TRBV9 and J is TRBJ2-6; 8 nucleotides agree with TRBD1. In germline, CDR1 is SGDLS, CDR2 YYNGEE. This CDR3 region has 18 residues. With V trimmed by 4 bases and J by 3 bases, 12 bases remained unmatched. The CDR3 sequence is CASSSPVGDRIGANVLTF. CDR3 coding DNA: TGTGCCAGCAGCTCTCCTGTTGGGGACAGGATTGGGGCCAACGTCCTGACTTTC. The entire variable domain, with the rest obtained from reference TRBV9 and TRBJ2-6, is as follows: DSGVTQTPKHLITATGQRVTLRCSPRSGDLSVYWYQQSLDQGLQFLIQYYNGEERAKGNILERFSAQQFPDLHSELNLSSLELGDSALYFCASSSPVGDRIGANVLTFGAGSRLTVL.

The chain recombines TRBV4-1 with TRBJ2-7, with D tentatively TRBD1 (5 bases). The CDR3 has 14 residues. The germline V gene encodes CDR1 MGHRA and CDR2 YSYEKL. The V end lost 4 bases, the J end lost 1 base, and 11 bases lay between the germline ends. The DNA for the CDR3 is TGCGCCAGCAGCCCCCCAGCAGGGTCCTACGAGCAGTACTTC. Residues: CASSPPAGSYEQYF.